Each of the 19 T cell receptor beta chains below was sequenced from the same sample in a study of breast tumors, draining lymph nodes, adjacent tissues. TCRdb independently ran MiXCR on the multiplex PCR reads; one entry per CDR3 protein. In the table there are roughly 120,000 distinct CDR3 sequences, about 20% of which are singletons. The lymph nodes were axillary draining lymph nodes from breast cancer patients. Material for sequencing was axillary lymph node tissue. The source is a female donor with breast cancer. Some clones in this sample may be carry-over from other donors' samples.

This clonotype was seen repeatedly, ten times or more. The gene calls are TRBV6-1 and TRBJ1-2; 7 positions agree with TRBD1. From germline, CDR1 is MNHNS and CDR2 SASEGT. CDR3 length: 17 residues. With V trimmed by 0 bases and J by 5 bases, 12 bases remained unmatched. CDR3 DNA: TGTGCCAGCAGTGAAGCGCCGGATAGGGGGCTCGGGTATGGCTACACCTTC. Amino acid sequence: CASSEAPDRGLGYGYTF.

The table lists this clonotype with many counts. Sequence at one end of the junction differs from germline and may be a read error. The gene calls are TRBV7-7 and TRBJ2-5; 11 bases are shared with TRBD2. The CDR3 spans 16 residues. Per germline, CDR1 SSHAT and CDR2 FNYEAQ (reference sequence). CDR3 sequence: CASSYSSGGNQETQYF. The DNA of the CDR3 is TGTGCTAGCAGTTACTCTAGCGGGGGGAACCAAGAGACCCAGTACTTC.

A word on this clonotype: A read error is possible here, since a much larger clone lies one base away. This chain joins TRBV25-1 and TRBJ2-3; 8 nucleotides line up with TRBD2. The germline gives CDR1 MGHDK, CDR2 SYGVNS. The length of the CDR3 is 14 residues. In DNA, the CDR3 is TGTGCCAGCAGAATAGCGGGGAGCACAGATGCGCAGTATTTT. Translating it yields CASRIAGSTDAQYF.

This clonotype was counted many times. The J gene is TRBJ2-1, the V gene TRBV20-1; 9 positions match TRBD1. The J segment lost 4 bases and the V segment lost 6 bases, leaving 7 bases of the junction unmatched. The CDR3 length is 14 residues. Looked up from germline, CDR1 is DFQATT and CDR2 is SNEGSKA (reference sequence). CDR3 in DNA: TGCAGTGCCCCGGAGGGGACAGGGTACAATGAGCAGTTCTTC. Residues: CSAPEGTGYNEQFF.

This clonotype was seen many times. This sequence joins TRBV13 and TRBJ1-2; D is unclear. The CDR3 covers 14 residues. Germline V gene lookup returns CDR1 PRHDT and CDR2 FYEKMQ (reference sequence). The ends were cut back, 1 base at V and 0 bases at J, with 6 bases in the middle. CDR3 region: CASSLEGSNYGYTF. The CDR3 DNA reads TGTGCCAGCAGCTTAGAAGGATCTAACTATGGCTACACCTTC.

To note about this clonotype: This may be a read error, as it is one base from a much larger clone. V is TRBV5-4 and J is TRBJ1-2, with 8 bases aligning to TRBD1. The CDR3 spans 15 residues. The germline CDR1 and CDR2 sequences are SGHNT and YYREEE (reference sequence). CDR3 loop: CAGSLGGQANYGYTF. The CDR3 DNA follows: TGTGCCGGCAGCTTAGGGGGACAGGCTAACTATGGCTACACCTTC.

The genes are TRBV10-2 and TRBJ1-1, with 11 bases identical to TRBD1. Germline V gene data show CDR1 as WSHSY and CDR2 as SAAADI. CDR3 length equals 15 residues. Trimming took 7 bases from V and 3 from J; bases not matched to a gene: 7. CDR3 DNA: TGCGCCAGCATCCTCCCGGGACAGGGGGACACTGAAGCTTTCTTT. Residues: CASILPGQGDTEAFF.

This clonotype occurred many times. The V and J genes are TRBV7-6 and TRBJ1-5, with D possibly being TRBD1 (5 bases). The CDR3 spans 15 residues. With 0 bases removed from V and 2 bases from J, the gap between germline ends came to 8 bases. Germline assignment: CDR1 SGHVS and CDR2 FNYEAQ. The CDR3 is CASSLAPTGNQPQHF. Here the CDR3 DNA reads TGTGCCAGCAGCTTAGCTCCGACAGGCAATCAGCCCCAGCATTTT.

Of note for this clonotype: Given a much more abundant clone one base away, this may be a read error. V and J are TRBV6-1 and TRBJ2-1, with D possibly matching TRBD1 (6 bases). V gave up 7 bases and J gave up 4 bases, with 17 bases separating them. CDR3 length equals 15 residues. The V gene's germline CDR1 is MNHNS and CDR2 SASEGT. The CDR3 sequence: CASKLAGAHYNEQFF. In DNA, the CDR3 is TGTGCCAGCAAACTGGCAGGGGCCCATTACAATGAGCAGTTCTTC.

This clonotype was counted ten times or more. The rearrangement joins TRBV6-5 to TRBJ2-1; 7 bases align to TRBD1. V lost 6 bases and J lost 7; bases outside the gene matches: 6. The CDR3 contains 13 residues. CDR1 MNHEY and CDR2 SVGAGI come from the germline V gene. The CDR3, as DNA: TGTGCCAGCAGGAGGGGGCGGTTGAATGAGCAGTTCTTC. Translating gives CASRRGRLNEQFF.

This clonotype was counted many times. The chain employs TRBV7-9 and TRBJ2-7; D is perhaps TRBD1 or TRBD2 (5 bases each). Germline CDR1 and CDR2: SEHNR and FQNEAQ (reference sequence). The CDR3 totals 14 residues. V lost 4 bases and J 7 bases, leaving 17 bases between the germline ends. This CDR3 is CASSYEEGKGEQYF. CDR3 sequence (DNA): TGTGCCAGCAGCTACGAAGAGGGGAAGGGAGAGCAGTACTTC.

On this clonotype: This clone may be a read error of a much larger clone one base away. The CDR3 DNA is TGTGCCAGCAGCCTTACAGGGTTTAGCACAGGTACGCAGTATTTT. Translation gives CASSLTGFSTGTQYF. The gene calls are TRBV4-2 and TRBJ2-3, with D perhaps TRBD1 (6 bases). This CDR3 is 15 amino acids long. Germline V gives CDR1 LGHNA, CDR2 YNFKEQ.

There are a few counts of this clonotype. This chain uses TRBV2 with TRBJ2-4; D is tentatively TRBD1 or TRBD2 (5 bases each). The germline CDR1 and CDR2 sequences are SNHLY and FYNNEI. Trimming took off 6 bases at V and 2 bases at J, with 14 bases between the two ends. This CDR3 comprises 15 residues. This chain's CDR3 is CASSEGRYPKNIQYF. In nucleotides, the CDR3 is TGTGCCAGCAGCGAGGGGCGGTACCCCAAAAACATTCAGTACTTC.

On this clonotype: A much larger clone lies a single base off, so this may be a read error. The chain carries TRBV7-9 and TRBJ2-7; D gene unclear. This CDR3 spans 12 amino acids. Looked up from germline, CDR1 is SEHNR and CDR2 is FQNEAQ (reference sequence). Trimming took off 1 base at V and 9 bases at J, with 10 bases between the two ends. CDR3 sequence reads: CASSLGFDGQYF. Here the CDR3 DNA reads TGTGCCAGCAGCTTAGGGTTCGACGGGCAGTACTTC.

Ten or more counts support this clonotype. The rearrangement links TRBV7-3 to TRBJ2-5, with D possibly TRBD2 on 6 matching bases. The length of the CDR3 is 15 residues. Germline CDR1 reads SGHTA; CDR2 reads FQGTGA. With 2 bases removed from V and 1 base from J, the gap between germline ends came to 11 bases. CDR3 sequence reads: CASSLVREPQETQYF. DNA of the CDR3: TGTGCCAGCAGCTTAGTCCGGGAGCCCCAAGAGACCCAGTACTTC.

This clonotype was recorded at least ten times. The chain joins TRBV20-1 to TRBJ2-2; the match to TRBD2 covers 8 bases. The CDR3 contains 15 residues. J was trimmed by 7 bases and V by 0 bases; bases with no gene match: 7. The germline CDR1 and CDR2 sequences are DFQATT and SNEGSKA (reference sequence). CDR3 region: CSARDPGGEGGELFF. CDR3 nucleotides: TGCAGTGCTAGAGATCCGGGGGGGGAAGGCGGGGAGCTGTTTTTT.

This clonotype was found many times. The genes are TRBV28 and TRBJ1-5, with D unresolved. V gave up 2 bases and J gave up 4 bases, with 9 bases separating them. The germline V gene has CDR1 MDHEN and CDR2 SYDVKM. This CDR3 spans 14 amino acids. CDR3 DNA: TGTGCCAGCAGTTTAAGGGTAGGGAATCAGCCCCAGCATTTT. It encodes CASSLRVGNQPQHF.

This clonotype was observed many times. This CDR3 is CASSLMAQGFGNTIYF. CDR3 bases: TGCGCCAGCAGCTTGATGGCACAGGGGTTTGGAAACACCATATATTTT. This chain connects TRBV5-1 to TRBJ1-3; the match to TRBD1 covers 7 bases. The CDR3 length is 16 residues. Germline CDR1 and CDR2: SGHRS and YFSETQ. V shed 1 base and J 3 bases; nucleotides not matched to a gene: 7.

This clonotype was seen at least ten times. The junction departs from the called germline gene at one end, perhaps through a read error. This chain links TRBV6-2 or TRBV6-3 with TRBJ2-5; D uncertain. Per the germline V gene, CDR1 is MNHEY and CDR2 is SVGEGT. This CDR3 region has 12 residues. The CDR3 protein is CASSYSGRTQYF. CDR3 in DNA: TGTGCCAGCAGCTACTCTGGACGGACCCAGTACTTC.